A selection of T cell receptor beta chains follows, all from one sample in a study. TCRdb ran MiXCR on the 5' RACE reads and lists one entry per CDR3 protein. Of about 59,000 distinct CDR3 sequences detected, about a fifth appear once; the ten largest clones hold 3% to 4%. The sample comprised tumor-infiltrating Tregs sorted from the breast tumor. The receptors shown here come from a female donor with breast cancer. Each CDR3 is given without its conserved first and last residue.

j_call	v_call	cdr3_length	cdr3_aa
TRBJ1-2	TRBV20-1	11	SAAKTGEGGYT
TRBJ2-3	TRBV5-1	10	ASSLGGDTQY
TRBJ2-1	TRBV6-2/TRBV6-3	12	ASSSPSGYNEQF
TRBJ2-3	TRBV5-4	12	ASSAGQGTHTQY
TRBJ2-7	TRBV6-2/TRBV6-3	14	ASSYGLQGTSTVQY
TRBJ2-7	TRBV10-3	13	ATSGVTGVPYEQY
TRBJ2-5	TRBV7-6	11	ASSPGTQETQY
TRBJ1-6	TRBV12-3/TRBV12-4	11	ASIENYNSPLH
TRBJ2-2	TRBV5-1	12	ASRKDSDTGELF
TRBJ1-5	TRBV6-5	13	ASSQTGTANQPQH
TRBJ1-2	TRBV7-2	10	ASSLVRDGYT
TRBJ1-2	TRBV2	10	ASNREVYGYT
TRBJ2-1	TRBV7-3	11	ASSPSGNNEQF